The rows below give T cell receptor beta chains drawn from one sample of a study of blood T cells in healthy people across ages. From the 5' RACE reads, TCRdb called clonotypes with MiXCR, one entry per CDR3 protein. Found here are roughly 800,000 distinct CDR3 sequences, 20% to 25% of them singletons; the top ten hold more than 3%. This sample was also put to use in a study of T cells of mothers and their children.

The sample was blood. The receptors derive from a boy aged 10-17 years in good health. The CDR3 runs from the conserved cysteine through the conserved F or W. Fields, in order: clone size, V gene, D gene, J gene, CDR3 DNA, CDR3 protein. D genes are given only for firm matches. Clone size is not always given. Where it is, it says once, few, many or a class for expanded clones.

few	TRBV4-3	.	TRBJ1-3	TGCGCCAGCAGCCAAGGCGGGGGACCCGGAAACACCATATATTTT	CASSQGGGPGNTIYF
.	TRBV7-3	.	TRBJ2-3	TGTGCCAGCAGCTTAACTCGGGGGACTGGACAAGATACGCAGTATTTT	CASSLTRGTGQDTQYF
.	TRBV28	.	TRBJ2-3	TGTGCCAGCAGTTTGGGCGGGGAAGCAGATACGCAGTATTTT	CASSLGGEADTQYF
.	TRBV19	.	TRBJ2-1	TGTGCCAGTAGTATCACCGACAATGAGCAGTTCTTC	CASSITDNEQFF
.	TRBV27	.	TRBJ1-1	TGTGCCAGCAGTTTAGCCGGACTTTCTGAAGCTTTCTTT	CASSLAGLSEAFF
.	TRBV9	TRBD1	TRBJ2-4	TGTGCCAGCAGTCCGGGACAGGGAGAAAACATTCAGTACTTC	CASSPGQGENIQYF
few	TRBV3-1	.	TRBJ1-1	TGTGCCAGCAGCCAAAGGCCCGGGGCCACTGAAGCTTTCTTT	CASSQRPGATEAFF
few	TRBV6-5	.	TRBJ2-6	TGTGCCAGCAAGGAAATGAGCTCTGGGGCCAACGTCCTGACTTTC	CASKEMSSGANVLTF
.	TRBV28	.	TRBJ2-4	TGTGCCAGCAGTCTCAGGCTGCAGCCCAACATTCAGTACTTC	CASSLRLQPNIQYF
few	TRBV6-6	.	TRBJ1-5	TGTGCCAGCAGTGACCCGGACAGTTTCCTCGGACAGCCCCAGCATTTT	CASSDPDSFLGQPQHF
.	TRBV7-8	.	TRBJ2-7	TGTGCCAGCAGCTTGCTGACGAGGAAGCAGTACTTC	CASSLLTRKQYF
few	TRBV6-2/TRBV6-3	.	TRBJ2-5	TGTGCCAGCAGACCCCCGGACTTGGACCAAGGGGCCCAGTACTTC	CASRPPDLDQGAQYF
few	TRBV5-6	.	TRBJ1-2	TGTGCCAGCAGCTTGGGGCATGGCTACACCTTC	CASSLGHGYTF
few	TRBV29-1	.	TRBJ2-1	TGCAGCGTTGAGGACACTGGGTGGGACAATGAGCAGTTCTTC	CSVEDTGWDNEQFF
many	TRBV7-2	.	TRBJ2-5	TGCGCCAGCAGCCTCGACAGACAAGAGACCCAGTACTTC	CASSLDRQETQYF
.	TRBV2	TRBD1	TRBJ1-4	TGTGCCAGCACCAGACAGACAGGGGGCGAGGAAAAACTGTTTTTT	CASTRQTGGEEKLFF
.	TRBV12-3/TRBV12-4	.	TRBJ2-7	TGTGCCAGCAGTTTCAGGGTAGGCCCCTACGAGCAGTACTTC	CASSFRVGPYEQYF
.	TRBV3-1	TRBD1	TRBJ2-7	TGTGCCAGCAGCCAAGTGGGACAGGGTGGGTACGAGCAGTACTTC	CASSQVGQGGYEQYF
.	TRBV5-1	.	TRBJ2-1	TGCGCCAGCAGTTGGGACTTCCCGGTACCCCGGTACAATGAGCAGTTCTTC	CASSWDFPVPRYNEQFF
few	TRBV7-9	TRBD2	TRBJ2-3	TGTGCCAGCAGCCCTGCCCTAGCGGGGGTCGGAGATACGCAGTATTTT	CASSPALAGVGDTQYF
.	TRBV29-1	TRBD1	TRBJ1-4	TGCAGCGCCCTGACAGGGGATGAAAAACTGTTTTTT	CSALTGDEKLFF
.	TRBV10-3	.	TRBJ1-2	TGTGCCATCAGTGTCCAGGCAGGACGGGGTAGTGGCTACACCTTC	CAISVQAGRGSGYTF